This T cell receptor (beta chain) was sequenced in a study of untreated major depressive disorder. The repertoire was sequenced with immunoSEQ multiplex PCR; TCRdb's copy has only in-frame clones and lacks some. Among about 21,000 clones listed, over 85% were seen once. This TCR was recovered from a woman aged 35 to 49 in good health. Sequenced sample: CD4+ T cells from PBMCs.

The CDR3 DNA reads as TGCGCCAGCAGCTTGATACAGGATGGGGAGCTGTTTTTT. Protein: CASSLIQDGELFF. The gene calls are TRBV5-1 and TRBJ2-2; tentatively, D is TRBD1 (5 bases). The V gene lost 1 base and the J gene lost 8 bases, with 9 bases spanning the gap. The CDR3 loop spans 13 amino acids. Germline values: CDR1 SGHRS, CDR2 YFSETQ. Supplemented by reference TRBV5-1 and TRBJ2-2, the full variable domain reads KAGVTQTPRYLIKTRGQQVTLSCSPISGHRSVSWYQQTPGQGLQFLFEYFSETQRNKGNFPGRFSGRQFSNSRSEMNVSTLELGDSALYLCASSLIQDGELFFGEGSRLTVL.